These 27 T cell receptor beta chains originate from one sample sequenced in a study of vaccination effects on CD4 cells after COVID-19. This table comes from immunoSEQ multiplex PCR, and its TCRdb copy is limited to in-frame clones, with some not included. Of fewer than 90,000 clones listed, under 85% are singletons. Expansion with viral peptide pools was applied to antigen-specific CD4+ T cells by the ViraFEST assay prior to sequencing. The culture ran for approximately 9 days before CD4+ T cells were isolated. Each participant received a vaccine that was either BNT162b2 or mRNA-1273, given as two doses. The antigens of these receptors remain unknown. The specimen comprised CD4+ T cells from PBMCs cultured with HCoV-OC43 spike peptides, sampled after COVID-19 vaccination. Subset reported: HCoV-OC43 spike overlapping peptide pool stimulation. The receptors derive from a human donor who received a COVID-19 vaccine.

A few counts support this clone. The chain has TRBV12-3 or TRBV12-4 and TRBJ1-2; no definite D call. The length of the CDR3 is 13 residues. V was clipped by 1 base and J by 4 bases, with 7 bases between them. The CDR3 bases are TGTGCCAGCAGTTTAGGCAATCTCTATGGCTACACCTTC. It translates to CASSLGNLYGYTF.

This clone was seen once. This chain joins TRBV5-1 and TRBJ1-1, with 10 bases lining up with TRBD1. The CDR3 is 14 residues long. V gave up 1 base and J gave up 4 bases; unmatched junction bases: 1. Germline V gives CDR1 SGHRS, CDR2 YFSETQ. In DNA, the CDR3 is TGCGCCAGCAGCTTGTGGACAGGGGGCACTGAAGCTTTCTTT. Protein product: CASSLWTGGTEAFF.

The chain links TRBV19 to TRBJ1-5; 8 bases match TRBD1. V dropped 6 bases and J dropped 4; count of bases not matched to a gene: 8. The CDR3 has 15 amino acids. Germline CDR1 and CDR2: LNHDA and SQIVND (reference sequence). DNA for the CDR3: TGTGCCAGTAGAACAGACAGGGGAGGAAATCAGCCCCAGCATTTT. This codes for CASRTDRGGNQPQHF.

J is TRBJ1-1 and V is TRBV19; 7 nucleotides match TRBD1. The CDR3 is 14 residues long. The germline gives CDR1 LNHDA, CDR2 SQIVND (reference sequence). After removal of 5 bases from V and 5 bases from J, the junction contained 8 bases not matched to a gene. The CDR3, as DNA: TGTGCCAGTAGTGTGGGACAGAAAGTAACTGAAGCTTTCTTT. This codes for CASSVGQKVTEAFF.

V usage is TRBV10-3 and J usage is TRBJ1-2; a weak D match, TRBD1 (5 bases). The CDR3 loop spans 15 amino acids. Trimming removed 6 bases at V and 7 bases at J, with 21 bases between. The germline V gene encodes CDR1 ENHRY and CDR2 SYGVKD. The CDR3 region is CAIRGTEEPFGGYTF. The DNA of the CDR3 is TGTGCCATCAGGGGGACGGAGGAGCCCTTCGGTGGCTACACCTTC.

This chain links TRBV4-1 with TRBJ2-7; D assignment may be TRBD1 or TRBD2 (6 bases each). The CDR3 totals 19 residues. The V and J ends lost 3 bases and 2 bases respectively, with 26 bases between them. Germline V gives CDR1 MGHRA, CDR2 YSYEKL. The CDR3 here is CASSHVPRGAGTFTYEQYV. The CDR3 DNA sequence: TGCGCCAGCAGCCACGTCCCGAGGGGGGCAGGGACCTTCACCTACGAGCAGTACGTC.

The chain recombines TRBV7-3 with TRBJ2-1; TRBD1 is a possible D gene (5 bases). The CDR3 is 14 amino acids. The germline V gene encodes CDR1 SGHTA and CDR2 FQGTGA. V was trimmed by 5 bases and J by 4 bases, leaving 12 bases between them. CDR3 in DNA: TGTGCCAGCAGCCCCCAGCAGGGATACAATGAGCAGTTCTTC. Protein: CASSPQQGYNEQFF.

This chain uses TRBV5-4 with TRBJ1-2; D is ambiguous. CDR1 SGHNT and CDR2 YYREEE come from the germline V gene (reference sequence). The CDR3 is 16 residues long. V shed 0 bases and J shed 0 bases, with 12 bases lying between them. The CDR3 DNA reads TGTGCCAGCAGCTTGGTCAACGGCGGAACTAACTATGGCTACACCTTC. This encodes CASSLVNGGTNYGYTF.

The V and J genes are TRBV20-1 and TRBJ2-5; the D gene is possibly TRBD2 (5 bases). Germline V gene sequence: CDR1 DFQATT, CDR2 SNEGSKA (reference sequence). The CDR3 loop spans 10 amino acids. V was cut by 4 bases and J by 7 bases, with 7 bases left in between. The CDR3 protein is CSATGGTQYF. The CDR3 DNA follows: TGCAGTGCTACCGGAGGGACCCAGTACTTC.

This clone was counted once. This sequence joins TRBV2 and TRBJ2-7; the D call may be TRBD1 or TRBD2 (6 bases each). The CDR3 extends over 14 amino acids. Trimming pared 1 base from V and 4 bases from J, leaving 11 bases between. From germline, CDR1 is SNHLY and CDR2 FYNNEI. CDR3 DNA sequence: TGTGCCAGCAGTGAAGGAGGGGGGTGGTACGAGCAGTACGTC. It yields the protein CASSEGGGWYEQYV.

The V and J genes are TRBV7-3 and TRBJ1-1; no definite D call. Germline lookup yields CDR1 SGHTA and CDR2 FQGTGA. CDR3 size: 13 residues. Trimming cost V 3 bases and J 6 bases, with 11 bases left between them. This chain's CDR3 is CASSFRPGAEAFF. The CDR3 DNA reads TGTGCCAGCAGCTTCCGGCCAGGCGCTGAAGCTTTCTTT.

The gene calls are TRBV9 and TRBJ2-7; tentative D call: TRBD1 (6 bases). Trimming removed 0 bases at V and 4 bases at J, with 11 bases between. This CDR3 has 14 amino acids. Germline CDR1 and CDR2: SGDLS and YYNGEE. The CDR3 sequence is CASSVVTGTYEQYV. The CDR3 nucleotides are TGTGCCAGCAGCGTAGTCACGGGGACATACGAGCAGTACGTC.

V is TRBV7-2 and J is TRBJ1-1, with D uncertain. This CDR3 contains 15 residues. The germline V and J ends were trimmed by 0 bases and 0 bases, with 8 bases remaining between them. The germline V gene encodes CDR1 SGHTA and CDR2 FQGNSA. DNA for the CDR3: TGTGCCAGCAGCTTAGCTCCAGGAATGAACACTGAAGCTTTCTTT. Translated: CASSLAPGMNTEAFF.

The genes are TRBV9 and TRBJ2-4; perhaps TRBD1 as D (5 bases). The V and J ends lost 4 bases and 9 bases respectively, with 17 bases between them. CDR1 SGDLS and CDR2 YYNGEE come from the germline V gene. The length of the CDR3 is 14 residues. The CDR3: CASSPLLDSAIQYF. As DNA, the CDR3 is TGTGCCAGCAGCCCCCTCCTCGACAGCGCCATTCAGTACTTC.

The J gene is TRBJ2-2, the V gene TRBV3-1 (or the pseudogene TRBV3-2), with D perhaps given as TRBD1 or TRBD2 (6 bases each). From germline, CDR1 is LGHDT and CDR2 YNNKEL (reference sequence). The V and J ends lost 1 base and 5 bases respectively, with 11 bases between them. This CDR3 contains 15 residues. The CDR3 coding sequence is TGTGCCAGCAGCCAAGGAGGAGGGGGAACCGGGGAGCTGTTTTTT. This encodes CASSQGGGGTGELFF.

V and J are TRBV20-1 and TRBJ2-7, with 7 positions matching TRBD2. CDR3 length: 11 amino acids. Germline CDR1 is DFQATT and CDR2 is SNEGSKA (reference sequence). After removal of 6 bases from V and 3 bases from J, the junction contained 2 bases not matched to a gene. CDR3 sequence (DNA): TGCAGTGCCGGGACTATCTACGAGCAGTACGTC. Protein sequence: CSAGTIYEQYV.

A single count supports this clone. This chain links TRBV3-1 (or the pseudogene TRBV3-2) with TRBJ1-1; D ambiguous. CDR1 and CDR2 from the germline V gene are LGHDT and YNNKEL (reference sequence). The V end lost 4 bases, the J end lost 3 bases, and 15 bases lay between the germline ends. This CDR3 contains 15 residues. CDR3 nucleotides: TGTGCCAGCAGCCTCAGAGGACCTCAGGACACTGAAGCTTTCTTT. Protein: CASSLRGPQDTEAFF.

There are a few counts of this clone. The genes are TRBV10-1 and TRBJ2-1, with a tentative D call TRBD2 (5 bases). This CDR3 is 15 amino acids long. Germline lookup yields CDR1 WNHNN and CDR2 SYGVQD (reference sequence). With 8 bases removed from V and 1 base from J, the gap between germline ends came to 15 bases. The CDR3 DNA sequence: TGCGCCAGCGGTAGCGCTTATGGATCCTACAATGAGCAGTTCTTC. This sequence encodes CASGSAYGSYNEQFF.

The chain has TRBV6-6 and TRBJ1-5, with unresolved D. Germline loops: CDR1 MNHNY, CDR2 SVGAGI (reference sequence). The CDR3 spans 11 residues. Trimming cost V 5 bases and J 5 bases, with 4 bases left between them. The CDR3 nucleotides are TGTGCCAGCAGTGACGATCAGCCCCAGCATTTT. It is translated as CASSDDQPQHF.

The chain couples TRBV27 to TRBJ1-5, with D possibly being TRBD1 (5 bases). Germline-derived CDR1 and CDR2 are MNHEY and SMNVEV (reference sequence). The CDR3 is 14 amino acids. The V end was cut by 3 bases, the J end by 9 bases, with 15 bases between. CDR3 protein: CASSFGLGLGPQHF. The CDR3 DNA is TGTGCCAGCAGTTTTGGGTTGGGGCTGGGGCCCCAGCATTTT.

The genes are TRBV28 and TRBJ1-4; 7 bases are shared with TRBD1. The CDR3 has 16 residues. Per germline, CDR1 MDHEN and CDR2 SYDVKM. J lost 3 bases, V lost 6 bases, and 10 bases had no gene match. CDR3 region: CASRETGAKANEKLFF. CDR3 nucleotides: TGTGCCAGCAGAGAAACAGGGGCTAAGGCTAATGAAAAACTGTTTTTT. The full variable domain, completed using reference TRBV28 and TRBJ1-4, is DVKVTQSSRYLVKRTGEKVFLECVQDMDHENMFWYRQDPGLGLRLIYFSYDVKMKEKGDIPEGYSVSREKKERFSLILESASTNQTSMYLCASRETGAKANEKLFFGSGTQLSVL.

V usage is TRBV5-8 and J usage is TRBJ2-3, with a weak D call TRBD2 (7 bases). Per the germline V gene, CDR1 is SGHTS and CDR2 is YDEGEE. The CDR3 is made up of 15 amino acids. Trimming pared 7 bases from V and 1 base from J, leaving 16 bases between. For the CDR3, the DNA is TGTGCCAGCCCGAATTGGGGGGGGCGCACAGATACGCAGTATTTT. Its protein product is CASPNWGGRTDTQYF. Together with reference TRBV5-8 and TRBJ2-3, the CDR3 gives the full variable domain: EAGVTQSPTHLIKTRGQQATLRCSPISGHTSVYWYQQALGLGLQFLLWYDEGEERNRGNFPPRFSGRQFPNYSSELNVNALELEDSALYLCASPNWGGRTDTQYFGPGTRLTVL.

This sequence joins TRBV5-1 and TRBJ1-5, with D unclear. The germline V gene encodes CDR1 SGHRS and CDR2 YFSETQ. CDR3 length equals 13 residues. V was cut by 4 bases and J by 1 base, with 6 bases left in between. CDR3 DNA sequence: TGCGCCAGCAGCCAAGACAGCAATCAGCCCCAGCATTTT. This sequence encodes CASSQDSNQPQHF.

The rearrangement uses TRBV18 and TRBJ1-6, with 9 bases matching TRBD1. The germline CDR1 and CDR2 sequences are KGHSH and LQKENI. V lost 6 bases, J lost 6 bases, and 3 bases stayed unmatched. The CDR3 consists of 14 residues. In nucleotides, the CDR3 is TGTGCCAGCTCCCCGGACAGGGGTAATTCACCCCTCCACTTT. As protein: CASSPDRGNSPLHF.

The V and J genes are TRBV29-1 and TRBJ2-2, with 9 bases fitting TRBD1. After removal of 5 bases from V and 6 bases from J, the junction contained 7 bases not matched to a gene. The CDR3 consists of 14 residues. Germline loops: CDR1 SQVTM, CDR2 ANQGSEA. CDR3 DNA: TGCAGCGTTACCGGACAGGGGTTTCCCGGGGAGCTGTTTTTT. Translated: CSVTGQGFPGELFF.

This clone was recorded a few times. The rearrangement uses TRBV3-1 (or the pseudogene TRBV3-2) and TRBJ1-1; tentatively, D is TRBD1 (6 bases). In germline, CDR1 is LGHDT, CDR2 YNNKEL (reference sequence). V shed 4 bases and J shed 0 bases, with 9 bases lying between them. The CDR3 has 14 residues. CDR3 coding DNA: TGTGCCAGCAGCCTAGGGACACTGAACACTGAAGCTTTCTTT. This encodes CASSLGTLNTEAFF.

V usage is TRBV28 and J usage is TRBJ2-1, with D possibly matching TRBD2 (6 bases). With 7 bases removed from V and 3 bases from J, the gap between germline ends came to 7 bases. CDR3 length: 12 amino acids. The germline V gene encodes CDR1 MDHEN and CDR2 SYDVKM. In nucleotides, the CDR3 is TGTGCCAGCACGGGACTCTACAATGAGCAGTTCTTC. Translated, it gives CASTGLYNEQFF.